Below, 32 T cell receptor beta chains from the same sample are listed, as sequenced in a study of Graves' ophthalmopathy and Graves' hyperthyroidism. Transcripts of RNA were the source for amplifying TCR beta CDR3 regions. HTBI primers primed a first-round RT-PCR, and a second-round multiplex PCR followed. TCRdb fed the multiplex PCR reads into MiXCR, producing one record per CDR3 protein. The table lists 150,000 to 200,000 distinct CDR3 sequences, roughly two fifths of them singletons, with about 9.5% in the top ten. The sequencing input was peripheral blood. The receptors derive from a man in his thirties or forties with Graves' ophthalmopathy.

The sample holds one count of this clonotype. The J gene is TRBJ1-2, the V gene TRBV29-1; TRBD1 is a possible D gene (6 bases). Germline CDR1 reads SQVTM; CDR2 reads ANQGSEA. V was pared by 4 bases and J by 2 bases, with 20 bases between. This CDR3 is 16 amino acids long. The CDR3 region has the DNA TGCAGCGTTGGTGTTCCTCGGAGGGGGGCCAACTATGGCTACACCTTC. Protein product: CSVGVPRRGANYGYTF. Full variable domain (missing parts from reference TRBV29-1 and TRBJ1-2): SAVISQKPSRDICQRGTSLTIQCQVDSQVTMMFWYRQQPGQSLTLIATANQGSEATYESGFVIDKFPISRPNLTFSTLTVSNMSPEDSSIYLCSVGVPRRGANYGYTFGSGTRLTVV.

The sample holds many counts of this clonotype. The CDR3 DNA reads as TGTGCCAGCAGCTTTTCGTCGGGGGCCGGGGAGCTGTTTTTT. Protein product: CASSFSSGAGELFF. The chain uses TRBV11-1 and TRBJ2-2; perhaps TRBD2 as D (6 bases). Germline CDR1 is SGHAT and CDR2 is FQDESV (reference sequence). This CDR3 is 14 amino acids long. The V end lost 3 bases, the J end lost 6 bases, and 11 bases lay between the germline ends. Full variable domain (remainder filled in from reference TRBV11-1 and TRBJ2-2): EAEVAQSPRYKITEKSQAVAFWCDPISGHATLYWYRQILGQGPELLVQFQDESVVDDSQLPKDRFSAERLKGVDSTLKIQPAELGDSAMYLCASSFSSGAGELFFGEGSRLTVL.

Many counts were recorded for this clonotype. The chain employs TRBV12-3 or TRBV12-4 and TRBJ2-5; the match to TRBD1 covers 8 bases. The CDR3 extends over 15 amino acids. The trim removed 5 bases at V and 5 bases at J, leaving 10 bases unmatched. CDR3 in amino acids: CASSPGQGAGETQYF. For the CDR3, the DNA is TGTGCCAGCAGTCCCGGACAGGGTGCTGGTGAGACCCAGTACTTC.

This clonotype was seen repeatedly, ten times or more. The rearrangement joins TRBV30 to TRBJ2-7, with D uncertain. The CDR3 runs to 16 residues. Germline CDR1 is GTSNPN and CDR2 is SVGIG (reference sequence). V gave up 5 bases and J gave up 4 bases, with 24 bases separating them. CDR3 sequence (DNA): TGTGCCTGGGGACCCCCTCCTCCAGCAACGGCATACGAGCAGTACTTC. The encoded protein is CAWGPPPPATAYEQYF.

This chain links TRBV25-1 with TRBJ2-5; a possible D gene is TRBD2 (6 bases). This CDR3 comprises 17 residues. Germline values: CDR1 MGHDK, CDR2 SYGVNS. The V end was cut by 3 bases, the J end by 5 bases, with 22 bases between. In DNA form, the CDR3 reads TGTGCCAGCAGTGAGTTGTTGCAGGCGGGGTCCGGGGAGACCCAGTACTTC. As protein: CASSELLQAGSGETQYF.

This clonotype has a handful of counts. The V call is TRBV20-1, the J call TRBJ1-5; perhaps TRBD1 as D (5 bases). CDR1 DFQATT and CDR2 SNEGSKA come from the germline V gene (reference sequence). The CDR3 extends over 15 amino acids. V lost 6 bases, J lost 1 base, and 16 bases lay in between. The CDR3 reads CSAATGGRSNQPQHF. The CDR3 nucleotides are TGCAGTGCCGCTACGGGGGGTCGGAGCAATCAGCCCCAGCATTTT.

The chain recombines TRBV18 with TRBJ2-7; possibly TRBD1 for D (6 bases). V lost 8 bases and J lost 3, with 20 bases in between. The CDR3 is made up of 15 amino acids. Germline CDR1 KGHSH, CDR2 LQKENI. The CDR3 here is CASAGPVAGVYEQYF. CDR3 DNA: TGTGCCAGCGCAGGGCCCGTGGCAGGGGTCTACGAGCAGTACTTC. Drawing the rest from reference TRBV18 and TRBJ2-7, the complete variable domain is NAGVMQNPRHLVRRRGQEARLRCSPMKGHSHVYWYRQLPEEGLKFMVYLQKENIIDESGMPKERFSAEFPKEGPSILRIQQVVRGDSAAYFCASAGPVAGVYEQYFGPGTRLTVT.

By sample share, this clonotype is medium-sized. The chain's CDR3 is CATSGGSNTEAFF. Here the CDR3 DNA reads TGTGCCACCAGTGGAGGCTCGAACACTGAAGCTTTCTTT. The chain uses TRBV24-1 and TRBJ1-1; D is uncertain. The CDR3 loop spans 13 amino acids. Trimming left V 5 bases short and J 1 base short, with 7 bases between. Germline-derived CDR1 and CDR2 are KGHDR and SFDVKD.

The J gene is TRBJ1-2, the V gene TRBV15, with a weak D call TRBD1 (5 bases). V dropped 2 bases and J dropped 3 bases, with 13 bases sitting between them. CDR1 LNHNV and CDR2 YYDKDF come from the germline V gene (reference sequence). This CDR3 is built from 15 residues. CDR3 in amino acids: CATSRKIGTDYGYTF. DNA for the CDR3: TGTGCCACCAGCAGAAAGATAGGGACGGACTATGGCTACACCTTC.

The chain couples TRBV7-2 to TRBJ2-7, with TRBD1 as a possible D gene (6 bases). Trimming pared 5 bases from V and 4 bases from J, leaving 15 bases between. The CDR3 consists of 14 residues. Germline V gene sequence: CDR1 SGHTA, CDR2 FQGNSA. The CDR3 sequence: CASSPTGGRYEQYF. The CDR3 DNA is TGTGCCAGCAGCCCGACAGGAGGAAGGTACGAGCAGTACTTC. Looking up the rest from reference TRBV7-2 and TRBJ2-7 gives the full variable domain: GAGVSQSPSNKVTEKGKDVELRCDPISGHTALYWYRQSLGQGLEFLIYFQGNSAPDKSGLPSDRFSAERTGGSVSTLTIQRTQQEDSAVYLCASSPTGGRYEQYFGPGTRLTVT.

This clonotype showed up just a few times. The chain carries TRBV30 and TRBJ1-5, with no clear D. This CDR3 is 13 amino acids long. Deletions cut 0 bases from V and 5 bases from J, with 8 bases between. CDR1 is GTSNPN and CDR2 is SVGIG in the germline V gene (reference sequence). For the CDR3, the DNA is TGTGCCTGGAGTGTCACGCAGGATCAGCCCCAGCATTTT. This sequence encodes CAWSVTQDQPQHF.

At least ten counts were recorded for this clonotype. The V gene is TRBV7-3, the J gene TRBJ2-6, with D possibly being TRBD2 (5 bases). CDR3 length equals 16 residues. Germline CDR1 and CDR2: SGHTA and FQGTGA. Trimming cost V 6 bases and J 4 bases, with 16 bases left between them. The CDR3 bases are TGTGCCAGCAGTTCGAGGCCCGGGGTCGGGGCCAACGTCCTGACTTTC. It translates to CASSSRPGVGANVLTF.

The sample holds many counts of this clonotype. The chain has TRBV27 and TRBJ1-1, with D possibly being TRBD1 (5 bases). Trimming took off 3 bases at V and 5 bases at J, with 16 bases between the two ends. Germline V gives CDR1 MNHEY, CDR2 SMNVEV (reference sequence). This CDR3 has 15 amino acids. CDR3 sequence (DNA): TGTGCCAGCAGTTTCGAGGGACGGCCGTGGACTGAAGCTTTCTTT. This translates into CASSFEGRPWTEAFF.

At least ten counts were recorded for this clonotype. V and J are TRBV12-3 or TRBV12-4 and TRBJ1-2; maybe TRBD1 (6 bases). Trimming stripped 5 bases from V and 1 base from J, with 11 bases between. The CDR3 covers 14 residues. CDR3 in amino acids: CASSVDRNNYGYTF. In DNA, the CDR3 is TGTGCCAGCAGTGTCGACAGGAATAACTATGGCTACACCTTC.

This clonotype occurred many times. The CDR3 DNA is TGTGCCAGCTCACCATCGGGTCTGGGGACTGAAGCTTTCTTT. Translating it yields CASSPSGLGTEAFF. The chain employs TRBV18 and TRBJ1-1; D call uncertain. Germline V gene lookup returns CDR1 KGHSH and CDR2 LQKENI. The CDR3 length is 14 residues. The V and J ends lost 2 bases and 5 bases respectively, with 12 bases between them.

This chain connects TRBV30 to TRBJ1-6, with 7 bases that match TRBD1. The CDR3 loop spans 13 amino acids. V lost 5 bases, J lost 7 bases, and 5 bases stayed unmatched. Germline values: CDR1 GTSNPN, CDR2 SVGIG (reference sequence). CDR3 residues: CAWAGTANSPLHF. As DNA, the CDR3 is TGTGCCTGGGCCGGGACAGCAAATTCACCCCTCCACTTT. The whole variable domain, remainder taken from reference TRBV30 and TRBJ1-6, is SQTIHQWPATLVQPVGSPLSLECTVEGTSNPNLYWYRQAAGRGLQLLFYSVGIGQISSEVPQNLSASRPQDRQFILSSKKLLLSDSGFYLCAWAGTANSPLHFGNGTRLTVT.

The V call is TRBV6-1, the J call TRBJ2-7, with D possibly being TRBD2 (7 bases). Germline CDR1 reads MNHNS; CDR2 reads SASEGT. V lost 7 bases and J lost 6, with 19 bases in between. The CDR3 length is 14 residues. The CDR3, as DNA: TGTGCCAGCACGACCGAGGGGGGGGCTGGCGAGCAGTACTTC. This sequence encodes CASTTEGGAGEQYF.

This clonotype was seen many times. The chain combines TRBV27 with TRBJ2-6, with 12 nucleotides matching TRBD2. Trimming took 4 bases from V and 17 from J; bases not matched to a gene: 15. Germline loops: CDR1 MNHEY, CDR2 SMNVEV (reference sequence). CDR3 length: 16 residues. CDR3 nucleotides: TGTGCCAGCAGTTCTATATCCCGCCAACTAGCGGGAGGTTTGACTTTC. Translation: CASSSISRQLAGGLTF.

This clonotype has ten or more counts. V gene TRBV19 combines with J gene TRBJ1-1, with 11 positions matching TRBD1. The CDR3 totals 15 residues. The V segment lost 4 bases and the J segment 5 bases; nucleotides outside the gene matches: 6. Germline V gene lookup returns CDR1 LNHDA and CDR2 SQIVND (reference sequence). The CDR3 sequence is CASSTDRGPGTEAFF. In nucleotides, the CDR3 is TGTGCCAGTAGTACGGACAGGGGGCCGGGGACTGAAGCTTTCTTT.

Ten or more counts support this clonotype. The rearrangement links TRBV7-8 to TRBJ1-1; 8 positions match TRBD1. V trimming: 2 bases; J trimming: 0 bases; junction bases outside the gene matches: 2. From germline, CDR1 is SGHVS and CDR2 FQNEAQ. CDR3 length equals 15 residues. The CDR3 region has the DNA TGTGCCAGCAGCTTACAGGGGGCCATGAACACTGAAGCTTTCTTT. Translated, it gives CASSLQGAMNTEAFF.

The sample holds many counts of this clonotype. The chain recombines TRBV7-8 with TRBJ1-5, with 9 bases that match TRBD1. This CDR3 comprises 15 residues. Trimming removed 7 bases from V and 4 bases from J; junction bases left unmatched: 8. From germline, CDR1 is SGHVS and CDR2 FQNEAQ. The CDR3 loop is CASKSGTGLNQPQHF. CDR3 DNA sequence: TGTGCCAGCAAATCCGGGACAGGGCTAAATCAGCCCCAGCATTTT.

This clonotype has more than one count but fewer than ten. This chain connects TRBV6-2 or TRBV6-3 to TRBJ2-7; 7 bases map to TRBD1. The CDR3 length is 17 residues. Looked up from germline, CDR1 is MNHEY and CDR2 is SVGEGT. V trimming: 0 bases; J trimming: 5 bases; junction bases outside the gene matches: 13. The chain's CDR3 is CASSYSPPGTVLNEQYF. Here the CDR3 DNA reads TGTGCCAGCAGTTACTCGCCCCCCGGGACAGTTCTTAACGAGCAGTACTTC.

This clonotype was counted many times. The V gene is TRBV14, the J gene TRBJ2-7; maybe TRBD1 (5 bases). CDR3 length: 13 amino acids. V was pared by 0 bases and J by 5 bases, with 8 bases between. The germline CDR1 and CDR2 sequences are SGHDN and FVKESK. The CDR3 DNA reads TGTGCCAGCAGCCAAGACAGGGCCGACGAGCAGTACTTC. This translates into CASSQDRADEQYF.

The sample holds many counts of this clonotype. The chain carries TRBV12-3 or TRBV12-4 and TRBJ1-6; a possible D gene is TRBD1 (6 bases). V lost 4 bases, J lost 3 bases, and 10 bases lay in between. The CDR3 runs 15 residues. This CDR3 reads CASSSQQGYNSPLHF. The DNA for the CDR3 is TGTGCCAGCAGTTCACAACAGGGCTATAATTCACCCCTCCACTTT.

This clonotype appeared many times. This rearrangement joins TRBV6-2 or TRBV6-3 to TRBJ2-2, with TRBD2 as a possible D gene (6 bases). Deletions cut 0 bases from V and 6 bases from J, with 14 bases between. The CDR3 consists of 16 residues. The germline V gene has CDR1 MNHEY and CDR2 SVGEGT. The CDR3 DNA reads as TGTGCCAGCAGTTACTCCCACGGAGGGAGTCCCGGGGAGCTGTTTTTT. This codes for CASSYSHGGSPGELFF.

This clonotype was seen more than once but under ten times. This chain joins TRBV5-1 and TRBJ2-4, with D possibly being TRBD2 (6 bases). Trimming stripped 1 base from V and 9 bases from J, with 11 bases between. CDR1 and CDR2 (germline): SGHRS, YFSETQ. The CDR3 extends over 13 amino acids. This chain's CDR3 is CASSLLGGSIQYF. DNA for the CDR3: TGCGCCAGCAGCTTGCTAGGAGGGAGCATTCAGTACTTC.

The V and J genes are TRBV6-1 and TRBJ1-5; D is perhaps TRBD1 (6 bases). Germline V gives CDR1 MNHNS, CDR2 SASEGT. This CDR3 region has 13 residues. V lost 6 bases and J 7 bases, leaving 13 bases between the germline ends. The CDR3, as DNA: TGTGCCAGCAGAAACAGGGAAAGCCAGCCCCAGCATTTT. Amino acid sequence: CASRNRESQPQHF.

This clonotype has only a few counts. The chain recombines TRBV7-2 with TRBJ1-1; D is possibly TRBD1 (5 bases). V was cut by 4 bases and J by 1 base, with 10 bases left in between. The CDR3 extends over 14 amino acids. CDR1 and CDR2 (germline): SGHTA, FQGNSA. The chain's CDR3 is CASSSGRANTEAFF. The CDR3 region has the DNA TGTGCCAGCAGCTCTGGCAGGGCGAACACTGAAGCTTTCTTT.

This clonotype has at least ten counts. The rearrangement joins TRBV7-8 to TRBJ1-1; D is undetermined. The CDR3 contains 14 residues. Germline assignment: CDR1 SGHVS and CDR2 FQNEAQ. The V end was cut by 2 bases, the J end by 6 bases, with 13 bases between. This CDR3 is CASSLINLDPEAFF. In nucleotides, the CDR3 is TGTGCCAGCAGCTTAATAAATCTGGACCCTGAAGCTTTCTTT.

This clonotype appeared many times. The chain links TRBV5-4 to TRBJ1-2; a possible D gene is TRBD1 (5 bases). The CDR3 loop spans 15 amino acids. V lost 4 bases and J lost 7, with 20 bases in between. Germline V gene data show CDR1 as SGHNT and CDR2 as YYREEE (reference sequence). The CDR3 spells CASSNRDRGQSGYTF. The CDR3 coding sequence is TGTGCCAGCAGCAACAGAGACAGAGGTCAAAGTGGCTACACCTTC.

V usage is TRBV15 and J usage is TRBJ2-5; D gene ambiguous. Germline lookup yields CDR1 LNHNV and CDR2 YYDKDF (reference sequence). Deletions cut 3 bases from V and 5 bases from J, with 16 bases between. This CDR3 has 15 residues. CDR3 amino acids: CATSSLWTGKETQYF. In DNA, the CDR3 is TGTGCCACCAGCAGCCTCTGGACGGGCAAGGAGACCCAGTACTTC.

This clonotype has a count of ten or more. The V gene is TRBV20-1, the J gene TRBJ1-2; possibly TRBD1 for D (6 bases). The CDR3 spans 13 residues. With 0 bases removed from V and 5 bases from J, the gap between germline ends came to 10 bases. Germline CDR1 reads DFQATT; CDR2 reads SNEGSKA (reference sequence). Written as DNA, the CDR3 is TGCAGTGCTAGAGATGGGCAGGGGTATGGCTACACCTTC. It is translated as CSARDGQGYGYTF.